The rows below give T cell receptor beta chains drawn from one sample of a study of blood T cell repertoires in COVID-19. TCRdb keeps only in-frame clones here, not all; method: immunoSEQ multiplex PCR. The sample holds some 250,000 clones, around 88% seen once. The sequencing input was peripheral blood. The receptors were gathered from a man younger than 45 with active or convalescent COVID-19. CDR3s include the opening cysteine and the closing phenylalanine or tryptophan. The D gene is left open where the match is weak. The size field is filled for only some rows; it gives once, few, many or a size class.

size,J,V,D,DNA,CDR3
.,TRBJ2-1,TRBV6-5,.,TGTGCCAGCAGAGAGGGTGGCTCCTACAATGAGCAGTTCTTC,CASREGGSYNEQFF
.,TRBJ1-2,TRBV6-2/TRBV6-3,TRBD1,TGTGCCAGCAGTCGGAACCCGGACAGGCGGGGCTACACCTTC,CASSRNPDRRGYTF
.,TRBJ1-1,TRBV6-5,.,TGTGCCAGCAGTTACTCGAGTGGGGAGATAGGCACTGAAGCTTTCTTT,CASSYSSGEIGTEAFF
.,TRBJ2-3,TRBV6-2/TRBV6-3,TRBD1,TGTGCCAGCAGTTACGGTCTTCAGGGGGTCGTCCGAAACCTAGCAGATACGCAGTATTTT,CASSYGLQGVVRNLADTQYF
.,TRBJ2-1,TRBV7-2,TRBD2,TGTGCCAGCAGCTTAGGACTAGCGGGGGTCCCATCCTACAATGAGCAGTTCTTC,CASSLGLAGVPSYNEQFF
.,TRBJ1-2,TRBV5-4,.,TGTGCCAGCAGCTTACAGGAAGCCCATGGCTACACCTTC,CASSLQEAHGYTF
.,TRBJ2-3,TRBV14,TRBD2,TGTGCCAGCAGCCCGACGGGGGGGTCTACGCAGTATTTT,CASSPTGGSTQYF
.,TRBJ2-1,TRBV7-3,.,TGTGCCAGCAGCTACGGAGCCGGGGGATCCTACAATGAGCAGTTCTTC,CASSYGAGGSYNEQFF
.,TRBJ1-1,TRBV19,.,TGTGCCAGTAGTATGGCGGCGGCGGGGTCCACTGAAGCTTTCTTT,CASSMAAAGSTEAFF
.,TRBJ2-1,TRBV4-2,TRBD2,TGTGCCAGCAGCCAAGGAGGACTAGCGGGGGTAGATGAGCAGTTCTTC,CASSQGGLAGVDEQFF
.,TRBJ1-6,TRBV5-1,TRBD1,TGCGCCAGCAGAGACCGGACAGGGGAAGATTCACCCCTCCACTTT,CASRDRTGEDSPLHF
.,TRBJ1-2,TRBV11-2,.,TGTGCCAGCAGCCCGTCCGGTGGGAGCGTCTATGGCTACACCTTC,CASSPSGGSVYGYTF
.,TRBJ1-2,TRBV7-8,.,TGTGCCAGCAGCTTAGTTACAGAGGGGGACTATGGCTACACCTTC,CASSLVTEGDYGYTF
.,TRBJ2-7,TRBV3-1/TRBV3-2,TRBD2,TGTGCCAGCAGCCCGTCTCTTGGACTAGCGGTCTACGAGCAGTACTTC,CASSPSLGLAVYEQYF
once,TRBJ2-7,TRBV7-2,.,TGTGCCAGCACCAACCCGCGGAGGCACGAGCAGTACTTC,CASTNPRRHEQYF
once,TRBJ2-7,TRBV29-1,TRBD1,TGCAGCGTTGAAGCCCCGGGACAGGGGGGAAGATACGAGCAGTACTTC,CSVEAPGQGGRYEQYF
.,TRBJ1-2,TRBV5-6,.,TGTGCCAGCAGCTTGAGGGGATTTAGGTATGGCTACACCTTC,CASSLRGFRYGYTF
once,TRBJ2-3,TRBV12-3/TRBV12-4,TRBD2,TGTGCCAGCAGTTTGGGGGGGGGATATACGCAGTATTTT,CASSLGGGYTQYF
.,TRBJ1-3,TRBV7-9,.,TGTGCCAGCAGCTTAGTTCGCAGCTCTGGAAACACCATATATTTT,CASSLVRSSGNTIYF
.,TRBJ1-3,TRBV6-5,.,TGTGCCAGCAGAAACGGGGGGTTTTCTGGAAACACCATATATTTT,CASRNGGFSGNTIYF
.,TRBJ2-7,TRBV6-2/TRBV6-3,.,TGTGCCAGCAGTTATGCTTTTCTCGGCGAGCAGTACTTC,CASSYAFLGEQYF
.,TRBJ2-3,TRBV18,TRBD2,TGTGCCAGCTCACCCTGGACTAGCGGGGGGTCAGATACGCAGTATTTT,CASSPWTSGGSDTQYF
.,TRBJ1-3,TRBV2,TRBD1,TGTGCCAGAGGGACAGCCATTTCTGGAAACACCATATATTTT,CARGTAISGNTIYF
.,TRBJ2-7,TRBV12-3/TRBV12-4,.,TGTGCCAGCAGTTCGGACAACTCCTACGAGCAGTACTTC,CASSSDNSYEQYF
.,TRBJ1-2,TRBV5-4,.,TGTGCCAGCAGCTTGAGCGCAACTTATGGCTACACCTTC,CASSLSATYGYTF
.,TRBJ1-5,TRBV4-1,.,TGCGCCAGCAGCCCTGGCCCAAATAGCAATCAGCCCCAGCATTTT,CASSPGPNSNQPQHF
once,TRBJ2-1,TRBV7-9,TRBD2,TGTGCCAGCAGCTTACTCTGGGCGGGGGGCCTTGCCCCAACGGTTGTGCAGTTCTTC,CASSLLWAGGLAPTVVQFF
.,TRBJ2-5,TRBV14,.,TGTGCCAGCAGCCAAGATCTTCAGGAGGGGGCTTGGGAGACCCAGTACTTC,CASSQDLQEGAWETQYF
.,TRBJ1-1,TRBV7-9,.,TGTGCCAGCAGCCCCAGGGGTTCTGGCCTAAAGAACACTGAAGCTTTCTTT,CASSPRGSGLKNTEAFF
.,TRBJ1-2,TRBV7-2,.,TGTGCCAGCAGCCCAAGTGGCGCCCGGGATGGCTACACCTTC,CASSPSGARDGYTF
.,TRBJ1-2,TRBV18,TRBD1,TGTGCCAGTGCAGATTCCGGGACAGCCACTAACTATGGCTACACCTTC,CASADSGTATNYGYTF
.,TRBJ2-7,TRBV18,.,TGTGCCAGCTCACCGTTGGAGGACCACGAGCAGTACTTC,CASSPLEDHEQYF
.,TRBJ1-2,TRBV5-1,.,TGCGCCAGCAGGGTAGCGACAGGCGAGTATGGCTACACCTTC,CASRVATGEYGYTF
.,TRBJ1-4,TRBV2,.,TGTGCCAGCGATGGGAGTGGGCTCCAGCCTGAAAAACTGTTTTTT,CASDGSGLQPEKLFF
.,TRBJ2-1,TRBV10-3,.,TGTGCCATCAGTGTTGACCAGGGGATCAATGAGCAGTTCTTC,CAISVDQGINEQFF
.,TRBJ2-2,TRBV27,TRBD1,TGTGCCAGCAGTCGACAGGGGGTGTGGAACACCGGGGAGCTGTTTTTT,CASSRQGVWNTGELFF
.,TRBJ2-1,TRBV30,.,TGTGCCTGGAGCTTGGGCCGCCGAGAGCAGTTCTTC,CAWSLGRREQFF
.,TRBJ2-4,TRBV11-2,TRBD2,TGTGCCAGCAGCTGGGCAGGGATGACTAGCGGGGGGGCCAAAAACATTCAGTACTTC,CASSWAGMTSGGAKNIQYF
.,TRBJ1-1,TRBV10-1,TRBD1,TGCGCCAGCAGTGCGACAGGGGAGTACACTGAAGCTTTCTTT,CASSATGEYTEAFF
.,TRBJ2-1,TRBV2,.,TGTGCCAGCAGTGATGACGGACGGGGAAGCTCCTACAATGAGCAGTTCTTC,CASSDDGRGSSYNEQFF
.,TRBJ1-5,TRBV19,TRBD1,TGTGCCAGTAGCGACAGGGTTAATCAGCCCCAGCATTTT,CASSDRVNQPQHF
.,TRBJ1-1,TRBV7-9,TRBD1,TGTGCCAGCAGCCTGGGCAGGGGGGCCATGAACACTGAAGCTTTCTTT,CASSLGRGAMNTEAFF
.,TRBJ1-4,TRBV19,.,TGTGCCAGTAGTATACCGAGGCAGGGTCATGAAAAACTGTTTTTT,CASSIPRQGHEKLFF
.,TRBJ2-3,TRBV4-3,.,TGCGCCAGCAGCCAAGATCACGGCCAGAGCGGGGATACGCAGTATTTT,CASSQDHGQSGDTQYF
.,TRBJ1-1,TRBV11-2,TRBD1,TGTGCCAGCAGCTTAGATGGGACAGGGGGCGGTTCGGCTGAAGCTTTCTTT,CASSLDGTGGGSAEAFF
.,TRBJ2-1,TRBV4-3,TRBD2,TGCGCCAGCAGCCAAGAAGAAACCAGCGGGGGGTTATACAATGAGCAGTTCTTC,CASSQEETSGGLYNEQFF
.,TRBJ2-5,TRBV6-5,.,TGTGCCAGCAGTTATTCTTCCAGGCTCGGGGCCCAGTACTTC,CASSYSSRLGAQYF
.,TRBJ2-1,TRBV7-9,TRBD1,TGTGCCAGCAGCTTAACAGGGGTTGATGAGCAGTTCTTC,CASSLTGVDEQFF
.,TRBJ2-1,TRBV5-1,.,TGCGCCAGCAGCTTAGAGAGCTCCTACAATGAGCAGTTCTTC,CASSLESSYNEQFF
.,TRBJ2-5,TRBV5-4,TRBD2,TGTGCCAGCAGCTTGGGACTAGCGGGGGGGCGTCGGCAAGAGACCCAGTACTTC,CASSLGLAGGRRQETQYF
.,TRBJ1-6,TRBV20-1,TRBD1,TGCAGTGCTAGTAGGGCAGGGGGCGATTGGGCCTATAATTCACCCCTCCACTTT,CSASRAGGDWAYNSPLHF